This T cell receptor (beta chain) emerged from a study of T-cell reconstitution after alpha-beta-depleted transplantation in children. Unique molecular identifiers were built into the TCRbeta library. TCRdb re-called the PCR reads through MiXCR, storing one row per CDR3 protein. The sample records about 640,000 distinct CDR3 sequences, approximately 15% being singletons. V was trimmed by 5 bases and J by 2 bases, leaving 12 bases between them. Germline loops: CDR1 SGHNT, CDR2 YENEEA. The CDR3 is made up of 14 amino acids. This clonotype was seen a few times. The sample in question was PBMCs from the stem cell graft donor, obtained from the stem cell graft. The receptor was derived from a human donor who donated a stem cell graft to a child with acute myeloid leukemia. V and J are TRBV11-3 and TRBJ2-5; D is uncertain. The CDR3 sequence is CASSRTPSQETQYF. The CDR3 DNA reads TGTGCCAGCAGCCGCACACCGTCGCAAGAGACCCAGTACTTC.